What follows are 30 T cell receptor beta chains derived from one specimen sequenced in a study of T cell responses to AZD1222 COVID-19 vaccine. Measured with immunoSEQ multiplex PCR; TCRdb has only the in-frame clones, and not every one. Of about 120,000 clones in the sample, 80% to 90% were seen once. This specimen was peripheral blood, taken on day 0 of AZD1222 vaccination. Every receptor here comes from an adult in good health.

The rearrangement uses TRBV6-5 and TRBJ1-6, with 7 bases lining up with TRBD1. Trimming at V came to 6 bases and at J to 8 bases, leaving 7 bases not matched to a gene. There are 14 residues in the CDR3. Germline CDR1 and CDR2: MNHEY and SVGAGI. CDR3: CASRGGTDDSPLHF. CDR3 nucleotide sequence: TGTGCCAGCAGAGGGGGGACAGACGATTCACCCCTCCACTTT.

The chain is built from TRBV7-8 and TRBJ1-3; D is unresolved. The CDR3 length is 13 residues. From germline, CDR1 is SGHVS and CDR2 FQNEAQ. V dropped 4 bases and J dropped 0 bases, with 4 bases sitting between them. CDR3 nucleotides: TGTGCCAGCAGCTCATACTCTGGAAACACCATATATTTT. Translation gives CASSSYSGNTIYF.

V is TRBV11-3 and J is TRBJ2-7; the D is unclear. V dropped 5 bases and J dropped 1 base, with 15 bases sitting between them. This CDR3 comprises 15 residues. Germline CDR1 is SGHNT and CDR2 is YENEEA. CDR3 sequence reads: CASSHEENLSYEQYF. CDR3 nucleotide sequence: TGTGCCAGCAGCCATGAGGAAAACCTATCCTACGAGCAGTACTTC.

The V and J genes are TRBV12-3 or TRBV12-4 and TRBJ2-4; no firm D call. This CDR3 is 12 amino acids long. V lost 3 bases, J lost 4 bases, and 4 bases lay in between. CDR3 residues: CASSLQKNIQYF. For the CDR3, the DNA is TGTGCCAGCAGTTTGCAGAAAAACATTCAGTACTTC.

The CDR3 DNA reads TGCAGCGTTGGGAGGGAGCGGGGGGTCACGGAGACCCAGTACTTC. It yields the protein CSVGRERGVTETQYF. This rearrangement joins TRBV29-1 to TRBJ2-5; TRBD2 agrees at 9 bases. J lost 5 bases, V lost 4 bases, and 11 bases had no gene match. Germline V gene lookup returns CDR1 SQVTM and CDR2 ANQGSEA. CDR3 length equals 15 residues.

The V gene is TRBV19, the J gene TRBJ2-3, with D possibly matching TRBD1 (5 bases). Trimming took off 4 bases at V and 2 bases at J, with 16 bases between the two ends. The germline CDR1 and CDR2 sequences are LNHDA and SQIVND (reference sequence). This CDR3 contains 16 residues. Here the CDR3 reads CASSKGYYSYTDTQYF. The CDR3 coding sequence is TGTGCCAGTAGTAAGGGGTACTACTCATACACAGATACGCAGTATTTT.

The chain links TRBV5-4 to TRBJ2-7; 8 bases are a match to TRBD1. CDR3 length equals 16 residues. Germline CDR1 reads SGHNT; CDR2 reads YYREEE (reference sequence). V was clipped by 5 bases and J by 3 bases; unmatched bases: 13. CDR3 amino acids: CASSSPTGDSRYEQYF. In DNA form, the CDR3 reads TGTGCCAGCAGTTCCCCGACAGGGGACAGTCGCTACGAGCAGTACTTC.

V is TRBV25-1 and J is TRBJ1-2; TRBD1 is a possible D gene (5 bases). Germline lookup yields CDR1 MGHDK and CDR2 SYGVNS. Trimming stripped 7 bases from V and 5 bases from J, with 20 bases between. This CDR3 is 15 amino acids long. The CDR3 region is CASTGGGSILYGYTF. CDR3 DNA: TGTGCCAGCACCGGGGGTGGATCTATCTTGTATGGCTACACCTTC.

This chain uses TRBV30 with TRBJ2-1, with 10 positions matching TRBD2. After removal of 1 base from V and 12 bases from J, the junction contained 6 bases not matched to a gene. This CDR3 is built from 13 residues. CDR1 and CDR2 (germline): GTSNPN, SVGIG (reference sequence). CDR3 in amino acids: CAWSEAGGPGQFF. CDR3 DNA sequence: TGTGCCTGGAGTGAAGCGGGAGGGCCTGGGCAGTTCTTC.

The chain combines TRBV9 with TRBJ2-3, with 10 bases aligning to TRBD2. This CDR3 is 20 amino acids long. V shed 6 bases and J 4 bases; nucleotides not matched to a gene: 23. Germline V gene data show CDR1 as SGDLS and CDR2 as YYNGEE. CDR3 in amino acids: CASTQSRLAGAGTRSDTQYF. In DNA form, the CDR3 reads TGTGCCAGCACCCAAAGCAGGCTAGCGGGAGCAGGTACACGGTCAGATACGCAGTATTTT.

This chain connects TRBV5-1 to TRBJ2-7, with 9 bases that match TRBD1. CDR1 is SGHRS and CDR2 is YFSETQ in the germline V gene. The ends lost 6 bases at V and 5 bases at J; junction bases unmatched: 12. The CDR3 has 15 residues. CDR3 sequence reads: CASNRPGQGFHEQYF. CDR3 nucleotides: TGCGCCAGCAATCGACCGGGACAGGGCTTCCACGAGCAGTACTTC.

This clone was observed a handful of times. The chain has TRBV28 and TRBJ1-1, with D possibly matching TRBD1 (6 bases). The CDR3 sequence is 14 residues long. Germline values: CDR1 MDHEN, CDR2 SYDVKM. V lost 5 bases and J lost 0, with 10 bases in between. The CDR3 is CASSPTGMNTEAFF. CDR3 in DNA: TGTGCCAGCAGTCCCACAGGGATGAACACTGAAGCTTTCTTT.

The rearrangement links TRBV5-1 to TRBJ2-6; weak D call: TRBD2 (7 bases). Germline V gene data show CDR1 as SGHRS and CDR2 as YFSETQ. The CDR3 contains 15 residues. The germline V and J ends were trimmed by 4 bases and 9 bases, with 17 bases remaining between them. The CDR3: CASSHGGGALNVLTF. Here the CDR3 DNA reads TGCGCCAGCAGCCACGGAGGGGGGGCTCTCAACGTCCTGACTTTC.

This chain links TRBV7-8 with TRBJ1-6, with TRBD1 matching over 8 bases. V dropped 3 bases and J dropped 8; count of bases not matched to a gene: 15. This CDR3 comprises 18 residues. Germline CDR1 is SGHVS and CDR2 is FQNEAQ. CDR3 nucleotides: TGTGCCAGCAGCTTCTTCCCGACGGGACAGGCCCTTGATTCACCCCTCCACTTT. Translated: CASSFFPTGQALDSPLHF. Full variable domain (remainder filled in from reference TRBV7-8 and TRBJ1-6): GAGVSQSPRYKVAKRGQDVALRCDPISGHVSLFWYQQALGQGPEFLTYFQNEAQLDKSGLPSDRFFAERPEGSVSTLKIQRTQQEDSAVYLCASSFFPTGQALDSPLHFGNGTRLTVT.

CDR3 loop: CATSREGTRRNTEAFF. The CDR3 bases are TGTGCCACCAGCAGAGAAGGGACAAGGAGGAACACTGAAGCTTTCTTT. The chain joins TRBV15 to TRBJ1-1, with a weak D call TRBD1 (6 bases). V was shortened by 0 bases and J by 1 base, with 12 bases between the two germline ends. CDR3 length equals 16 residues. CDR1 is LNHNV, CDR2 YYDKDF, per germline (reference sequence).

This clone was detected only once. This chain links TRBV28 with TRBJ2-3, with TRBD2 matching over 14 bases. V gave up 5 bases and J gave up 2 bases; unmatched junction bases: 6. Germline CDR1 and CDR2: MDHEN and SYDVKM. CDR3 size: 17 residues. The CDR3 here is CASSPRLAGGHTDTQYF. CDR3 sequence (DNA): TGTGCCAGCAGTCCGCGACTAGCGGGAGGGCACACAGATACGCAGTATTTT. Drawing the rest from reference TRBV28 and TRBJ2-3, the complete variable domain is DVKVTQSSRYLVKRTGEKVFLECVQDMDHENMFWYRQDPGLGLRLIYFSYDVKMKEKGDIPEGYSVSREKKERFSLILESASTNQTSMYLCASSPRLAGGHTDTQYFGPGTRLTVL.

This clone has more than one count but fewer than ten. This chain links TRBV6-6 with TRBJ1-2; TRBD1 might be the D (5 bases). This CDR3 has 14 amino acids. The germline V gene has CDR1 MNHNY and CDR2 SVGAGI (reference sequence). Between the trimmed V and J ends, which lost 5 bases and 2 bases, there was a span of 12 bases. As DNA, the CDR3 is TGTGCCAGCAGTCCCGGGACGGCAAACTATGGCTACACCTTC. Translated: CASSPGTANYGYTF.

J is TRBJ1-5 and V is TRBV19; D not certain. Per germline, CDR1 LNHDA and CDR2 SQIVND (reference sequence). The CDR3 loop spans 12 amino acids. Deletions cut 6 bases from V and 15 bases from J, with 18 bases between. This CDR3 reads CASSPEGPDRHF. CDR3 DNA: TGTGCCAGTAGCCCAGAAGGCCCTGACCGGCATTTT.

The rearrangement links TRBV7-9 to TRBJ1-2, with 7 positions matching TRBD1. The CDR3 totals 15 residues. The V segment lost 7 bases and the J segment 2 bases; nucleotides outside the gene matches: 10. Germline V gene lookup returns CDR1 SEHNR and CDR2 FQNEAQ (reference sequence). CDR3 region: CASTSPRQGNYGYTF. The CDR3 DNA is TGTGCCAGCACCAGCCCCAGACAGGGAAACTATGGCTACACCTTC.

The rearrangement uses TRBV3-1 (or the pseudogene TRBV3-2) and TRBJ2-7, with 10 nucleotides matching TRBD1. CDR1 and CDR2 from the germline V gene are LGHDT and YNNKEL (reference sequence). The CDR3 consists of 17 residues. Trimming at V came to 3 bases and at J to 3 bases, leaving 11 bases not matched to a gene. This CDR3 is CASSHGRQGARGYEQYF. CDR3 coding DNA: TGTGCCAGCAGCCACGGAAGACAGGGGGCGAGAGGCTACGAGCAGTACTTC.

The chain couples TRBV2 to TRBJ2-3; either TRBD1 or TRBD2 may supply D (6 bases each). V gave up 7 bases and J gave up 1 base, with 15 bases separating them. The CDR3 spans 15 residues. Germline V gives CDR1 SNHLY, CDR2 FYNNEI. The CDR3 is CASTYGGPGTDTQYF. The DNA of the CDR3 is TGTGCCAGCACGTATGGGGGGCCGGGCACAGATACGCAGTATTTT.

J is TRBJ2-7 and V is TRBV6-7, with a tentative D call TRBD1 (7 bases). TRBV6-7 qualifies as an ORF whose function is uncertain. The CDR3 totals 15 residues. V was cut by 6 bases and J by 0 bases, with 15 bases left in between. CDR3 residues: CASRGQGGFSYEQYF. The CDR3 DNA reads as TGTGCCAGCAGGGGCCAGGGGGGATTCTCCTACGAGCAGTACTTC.

As regards this clone: An end of the junction does not agree with germline; a read error may underlie this. V is TRBV7-2 and J is TRBJ2-3; 13 bases match TRBD2. The germline V gene encodes CDR1 SGHTA and CDR2 FQGNSA. The CDR3 runs to 14 residues. The CDR3 sequence: CASSLGTSGAEYLF. In DNA, the CDR3 is TGTGCCAGCAGCCTCGGGACTAGCGGGGCAGAATACCTTTTT.

For the CDR3, the DNA is TGTGCCAGCAGTCCGAAGGGTCGGGGCAGGGCAAATTCACCCCTCCACTTT. Its translation: CASSPKGRGRANSPLHF. V is TRBV28 and J is TRBJ1-6; D perhaps matches TRBD1 (5 bases). CDR1 and CDR2 (germline): MDHEN, SYDVKM. V was clipped by 5 bases and J by 7 bases, with 21 bases between them. The CDR3 is made up of 17 amino acids.

The chain has TRBV20-1 and TRBJ1-1, with D uncertain. V gave up 5 bases and J gave up 2 bases, with 6 bases separating them. Germline assignment: CDR1 DFQATT and CDR2 SNEGSKA (reference sequence). The CDR3 contains 11 residues. CDR3 region: CSAWSNTEAFF. In DNA form, the CDR3 reads TGCAGTGCTTGGTCCAACACTGAAGCTTTCTTT.

The gene calls are TRBV3-1 (or the pseudogene TRBV3-2) and TRBJ2-1; D unresolved. CDR1 and CDR2 (germline): LGHDT, YNNKEL (reference sequence). The CDR3 consists of 13 residues. The germline V and J ends were trimmed by 2 bases and 9 bases, with 11 bases remaining between them. CDR3 residues: CASSQTPVGEQFF. CDR3 nucleotides: TGTGCCAGCAGCCAAACCCCGGTGGGTGAGCAGTTCTTC.

This clone was detected a few times. The V and J genes are TRBV6-1 and TRBJ2-7; D is perhaps TRBD1 or TRBD2 (5 bases each). Trimming removed 4 bases at V and 1 base at J, with 17 bases between. Germline CDR1 MNHNS, CDR2 SASEGT. This CDR3 is built from 16 residues. The CDR3 DNA sequence: TGTGCCAGCAGTGCCCGAGAGGGGACGGCATCCTACGAGCAGTACTTC. Its translation is CASSAREGTASYEQYF.

The chain recombines TRBV15 with TRBJ2-7, with 10 bases aligning to TRBD1. V trimming: 3 bases; J trimming: 6 bases; junction bases outside the gene matches: 14. The CDR3 length is 17 residues. Germline V gene lookup returns CDR1 LNHNV and CDR2 YYDKDF (reference sequence). CDR3 nucleotide sequence: TGTGCCACCAGCAGCTTGGGGCAGCCAGGGACAGGGGTCGAGCAGTACTTC. It translates to CATSSLGQPGTGVEQYF.

This sequence joins TRBV19 and TRBJ2-7; TRBD1 agrees at 7 bases. CDR1 LNHDA and CDR2 SQIVND come from the germline V gene (reference sequence). The CDR3 runs to 15 residues. The V segment lost 7 bases and the J segment 2 bases; nucleotides outside the gene matches: 11. CDR3 sequence (DNA): TGTGCCAGTAATTCTGGGACAGCGGCGACCTACGAGCAGTACTTC. As protein: CASNSGTAATYEQYF.

The CDR3 nucleotides are TGTGCCAGCTCACCGTCGACAGGGGTCTGGAATTCACCCCTCCACTTT. Protein: CASSPSTGVWNSPLHF. The V and J genes are TRBV18 and TRBJ1-6; 8 nucleotides line up with TRBD1. The V segment lost 3 bases and the J segment 7 bases; nucleotides outside the gene matches: 8. This CDR3 comprises 16 residues. CDR1 KGHSH and CDR2 LQKENI come from the germline V gene.